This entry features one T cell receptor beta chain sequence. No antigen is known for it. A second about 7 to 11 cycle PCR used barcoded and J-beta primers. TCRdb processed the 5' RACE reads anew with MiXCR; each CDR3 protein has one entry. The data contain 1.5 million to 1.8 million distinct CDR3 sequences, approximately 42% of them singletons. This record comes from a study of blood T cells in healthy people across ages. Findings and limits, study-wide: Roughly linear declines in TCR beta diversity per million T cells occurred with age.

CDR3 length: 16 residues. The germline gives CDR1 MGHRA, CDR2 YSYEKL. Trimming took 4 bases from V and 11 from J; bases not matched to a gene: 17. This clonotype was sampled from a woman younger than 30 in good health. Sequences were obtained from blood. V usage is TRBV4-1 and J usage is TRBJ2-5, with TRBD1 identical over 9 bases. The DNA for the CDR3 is TGCGCCAGCAGCCGCTCCGGGACAGGGATTCCCAATGAGCAGTACTTC. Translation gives CASSRSGTGIPNEQYF.